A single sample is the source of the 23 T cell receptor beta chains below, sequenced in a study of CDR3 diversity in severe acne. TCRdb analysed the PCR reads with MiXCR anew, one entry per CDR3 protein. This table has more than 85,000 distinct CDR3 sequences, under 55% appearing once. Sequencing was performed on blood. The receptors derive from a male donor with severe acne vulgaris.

The CDR3 DNA reads TGTGCCATCAGTGAAAATAGGTACGAGCAGTACTTC. It yields the protein CAISENRYEQYF. J is TRBJ2-7 and V is TRBV10-3; D is undetermined. Trimming removed 3 bases from V and 4 bases from J, with 7 bases in between. The length of the CDR3 is 12 residues. Germline CDR1 ENHRY, CDR2 SYGVKD.

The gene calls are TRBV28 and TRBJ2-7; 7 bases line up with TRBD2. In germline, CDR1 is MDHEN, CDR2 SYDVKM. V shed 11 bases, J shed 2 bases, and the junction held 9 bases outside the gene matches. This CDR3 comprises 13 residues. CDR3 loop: CAGKPGLPYEQYF. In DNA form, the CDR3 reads TGTGCCGGCAAACCGGGACTACCCTACGAGCAGTACTTC.

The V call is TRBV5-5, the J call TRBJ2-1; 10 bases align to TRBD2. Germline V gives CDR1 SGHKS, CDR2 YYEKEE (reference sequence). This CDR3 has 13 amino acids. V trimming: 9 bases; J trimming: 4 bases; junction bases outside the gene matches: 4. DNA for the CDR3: TGTGCCACCCAGCGGGAGGGTTACAATGAGCAGTTCTTC. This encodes CATQREGYNEQFF. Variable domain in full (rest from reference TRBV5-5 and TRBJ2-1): DAGVTQSPTHLIKTRGQQVTLRCSPISGHKSVSWYQQVLGQGPQFIFQYYEKEERGRGNFPDRFSARQFPNYSSELNVNALLLGDSALYLCATQREGYNEQFFGPGTRLTVL.

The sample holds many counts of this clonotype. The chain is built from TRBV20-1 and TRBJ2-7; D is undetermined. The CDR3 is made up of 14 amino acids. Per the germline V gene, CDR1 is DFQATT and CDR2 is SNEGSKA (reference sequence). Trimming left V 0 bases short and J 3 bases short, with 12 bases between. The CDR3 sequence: CSARDRRLGYEQYV. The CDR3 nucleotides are TGCAGTGCTAGAGATCGCAGGTTGGGCTACGAGCAGTACGTC.

In DNA form, the CDR3 reads TGTGCCAGCAGCTCGCCGCTAACGGTCTACGAGCAGTACTTC. Translated: CASSSPLTVYEQYF. This chain joins TRBV7-9 and TRBJ2-7, with D uncertain. V lost 4 bases, J lost 3 bases, and 13 bases lay in between. The CDR3 is made up of 14 amino acids. Germline loops: CDR1 SEHNR, CDR2 FQNEAQ (reference sequence).

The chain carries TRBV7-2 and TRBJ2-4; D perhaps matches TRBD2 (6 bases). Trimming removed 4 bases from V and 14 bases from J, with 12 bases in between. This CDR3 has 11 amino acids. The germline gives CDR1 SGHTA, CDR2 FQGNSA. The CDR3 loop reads CASSSGRGKYF. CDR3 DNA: TGTGCCAGCAGCTCGGGACGGGGGAAGTACTTC.

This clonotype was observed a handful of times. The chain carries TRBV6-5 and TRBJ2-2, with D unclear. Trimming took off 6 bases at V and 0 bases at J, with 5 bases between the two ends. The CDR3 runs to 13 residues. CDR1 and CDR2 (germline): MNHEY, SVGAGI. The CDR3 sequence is CASRQPNTGELFF. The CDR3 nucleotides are TGTGCCAGCAGACAACCGAACACCGGGGAGCTGTTTTTT.

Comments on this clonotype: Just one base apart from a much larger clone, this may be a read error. The CDR3 here is CASSFVRDTQYF. As DNA, the CDR3 is TGTGCCAGCAGTTTCGTACGGGATACGCAGTATTTT. The V call is TRBV12-3 or TRBV12-4, the J call TRBJ2-3; D gene unclear. V was clipped by 3 bases and J by 6 bases, with 7 bases between them. CDR3 size: 12 residues.

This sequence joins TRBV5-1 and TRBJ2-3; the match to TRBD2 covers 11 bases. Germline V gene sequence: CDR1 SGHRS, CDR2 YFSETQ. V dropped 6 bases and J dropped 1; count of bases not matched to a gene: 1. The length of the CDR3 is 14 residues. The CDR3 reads CASMGLAGTDTQYF. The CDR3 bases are TGCGCCAGCATGGGACTAGCGGGCACAGATACGCAGTATTTT.

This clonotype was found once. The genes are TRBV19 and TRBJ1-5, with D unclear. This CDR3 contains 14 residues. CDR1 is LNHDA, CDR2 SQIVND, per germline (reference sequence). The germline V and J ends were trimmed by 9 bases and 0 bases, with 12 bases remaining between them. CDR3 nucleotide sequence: TGTGCCAGCTCGGGCGAGTATAGCAATCAGCCCCAGCATTTT. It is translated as CASSGEYSNQPQHF.

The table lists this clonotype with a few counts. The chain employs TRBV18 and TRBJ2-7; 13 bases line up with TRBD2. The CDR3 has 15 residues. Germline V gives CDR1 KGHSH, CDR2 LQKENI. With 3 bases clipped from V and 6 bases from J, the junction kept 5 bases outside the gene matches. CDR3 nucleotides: TGTGCCAGCTCACCTGTGGGACTAGCGGGGCTCGAGCAGTACGTC. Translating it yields CASSPVGLAGLEQYV.

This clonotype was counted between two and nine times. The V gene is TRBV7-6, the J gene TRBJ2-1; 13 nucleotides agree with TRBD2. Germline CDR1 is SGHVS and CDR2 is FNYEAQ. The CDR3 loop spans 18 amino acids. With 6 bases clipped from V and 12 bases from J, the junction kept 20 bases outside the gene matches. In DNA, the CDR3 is TGTGCCAGCAGTTCCTCCCAACTGCGGACTAGCGGGGGAGGGCCGCAGTTCTTC. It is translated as CASSSSQLRTSGGGPQFF.

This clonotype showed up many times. The CDR3 DNA follows: TGTGCCAGCAGCTCCAGGGACCCCCAGAGGTACAATGAGCAGTTCTTC. This codes for CASSSRDPQRYNEQFF. This chain links TRBV7-9 with TRBJ2-1; D possibly matches TRBD1 or TRBD2 (5 bases each). V gave up 4 bases and J gave up 4 bases, with 17 bases separating them. This CDR3 comprises 16 residues. Per the germline V gene, CDR1 is SEHNR and CDR2 is FQNEAQ (reference sequence).

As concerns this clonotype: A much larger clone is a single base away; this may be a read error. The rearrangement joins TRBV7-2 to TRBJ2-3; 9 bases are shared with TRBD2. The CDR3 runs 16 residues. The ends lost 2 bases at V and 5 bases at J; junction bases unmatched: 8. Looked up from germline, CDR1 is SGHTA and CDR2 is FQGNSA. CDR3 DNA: TGTGCCAGCAGCTTATCGGGCGGGAGGGCAGGAGATACGCAGTATTTT. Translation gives CASSLSGGRAGDTQYF.

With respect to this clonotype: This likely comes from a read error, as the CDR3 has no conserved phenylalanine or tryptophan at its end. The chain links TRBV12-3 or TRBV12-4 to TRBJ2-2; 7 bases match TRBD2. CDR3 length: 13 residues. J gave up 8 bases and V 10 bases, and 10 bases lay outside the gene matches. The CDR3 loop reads CATEGGRVGELFY. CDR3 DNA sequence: TGTGCCACCGAGGGAGGGCGAGTAGGGGAGCTGTTTTAT.

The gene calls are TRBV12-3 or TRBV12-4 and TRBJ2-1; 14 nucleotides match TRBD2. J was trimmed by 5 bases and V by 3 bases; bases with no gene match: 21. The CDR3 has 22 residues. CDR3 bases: TGTGCCAGCAGTTTTATTCTGCGGTTTACGACTAGCGGGAGGGCATATCACAATGAGCAGTTCTTC. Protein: CASSFILRFTTSGRAYHNEQFF.

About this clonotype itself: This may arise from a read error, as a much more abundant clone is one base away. CDR3 DNA sequence: TGCAGCGTCGGGACTAGCGGGTCCTACGAGCGGTACTTC. Translated, it gives CSVGTSGSYERYF. This rearrangement joins TRBV29-1 to TRBJ2-7, with 12 bases matching TRBD2. Germline values: CDR1 SQVTM, CDR2 ANQGSEA. This CDR3 region has 13 residues.

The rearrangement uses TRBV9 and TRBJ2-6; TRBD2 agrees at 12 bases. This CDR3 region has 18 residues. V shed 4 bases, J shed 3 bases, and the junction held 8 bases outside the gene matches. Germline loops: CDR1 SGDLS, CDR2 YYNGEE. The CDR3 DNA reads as TGTGCCAGCAGCTCCCGACTAGCGGGAGTTTTTGGGGCCAACGTCCTGACTTTC. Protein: CASSSRLAGVFGANVLTF.

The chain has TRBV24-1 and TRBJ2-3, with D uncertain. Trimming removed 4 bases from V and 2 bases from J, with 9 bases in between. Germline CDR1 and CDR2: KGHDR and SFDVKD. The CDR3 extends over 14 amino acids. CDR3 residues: CATSDADFTDTQYF. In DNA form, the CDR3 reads TGTGCCACCAGTGACGCGGATTTCACAGATACGCAGTATTTT.

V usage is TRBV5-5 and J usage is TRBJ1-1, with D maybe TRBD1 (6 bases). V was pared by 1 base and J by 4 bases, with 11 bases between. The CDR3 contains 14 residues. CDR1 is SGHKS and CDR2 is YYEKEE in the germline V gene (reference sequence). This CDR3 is CASSLPQGSTEAFF. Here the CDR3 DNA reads TGTGCCAGCAGCTTGCCCCAGGGGAGCACTGAAGCTTTCTTT.

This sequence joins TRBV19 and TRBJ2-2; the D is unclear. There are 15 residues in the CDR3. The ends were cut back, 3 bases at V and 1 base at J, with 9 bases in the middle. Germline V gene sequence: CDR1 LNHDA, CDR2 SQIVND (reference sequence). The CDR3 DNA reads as TGTGCCAGTAGTATTATATTGGGGAACACCGGGGAGCTGTTTTTT. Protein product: CASSIILGNTGELFF.

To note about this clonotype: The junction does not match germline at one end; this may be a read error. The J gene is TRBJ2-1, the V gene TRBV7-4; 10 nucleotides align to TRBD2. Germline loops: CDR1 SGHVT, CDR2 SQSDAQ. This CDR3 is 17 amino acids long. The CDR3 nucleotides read TGTACCAGCAGCTTATTGCCTAGCGGGAGCTCCTACAATGAGCAGTTCTTC. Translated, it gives CTSSLLPSGSSYNEQFF.

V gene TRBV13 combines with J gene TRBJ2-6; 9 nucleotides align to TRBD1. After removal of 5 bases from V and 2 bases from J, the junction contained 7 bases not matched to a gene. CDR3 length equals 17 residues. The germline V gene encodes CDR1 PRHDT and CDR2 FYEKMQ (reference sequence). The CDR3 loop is CASSQEQGATGANVLTF. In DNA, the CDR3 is TGTGCCAGCAGCCAAGAACAGGGGGCAACTGGGGCCAACGTCCTGACTTTC.